Below are 30 T cell receptor beta chains sequenced from a single sample in a study of shared clonotypes between healthy human individuals. Method: immunoSEQ multiplex PCR; TCRdb's copy keeps in-frame clones and lacks some. The data hold approximately 1.5 million clones, with 98% observed a single time. Sample: naive CD4+ T cells sorted from blood. As to subset: CD45RA+ positively selected. The receptor set was obtained from a man aged 30 to 39 in good health.

This chain joins TRBV28 and TRBJ2-7; 8 bases fit TRBD1. J lost 2 bases, V lost 5 bases, and 5 bases had no gene match. The CDR3 is made up of 14 amino acids. The germline CDR1 and CDR2 sequences are MDHEN and SYDVKM. CDR3 nucleotide sequence: TGTGCCAGCAGTCCGACAGGGGTCCCCTACGAGCAGTACTTC. Translating gives CASSPTGVPYEQYF.

J is TRBJ2-7 and V is TRBV5-5; TRBD1 matches at 10 bases. The CDR3 is 17 residues long. Trimming removed 0 bases from V and 3 bases from J; junction bases left unmatched: 9. The germline V gene has CDR1 SGHKS and CDR2 YYEKEE (reference sequence). The CDR3, as DNA: TGTGCCAGCAGCTTGGTGAAAACTGACAGGGGGCTCTACGAGCAGTACTTC. Its translation is CASSLVKTDRGLYEQYF.

The rearrangement links TRBV10-3 to TRBJ2-7; TRBD1 might be the D (5 bases). With 0 bases removed from V and 0 bases from J, the gap between germline ends came to 12 bases. CDR1 is ENHRY, CDR2 SYGVKD, per germline. The CDR3 extends over 16 amino acids. CDR3 amino acids: CAISESEDILSYEQYF. CDR3 nucleotides: TGTGCCATCAGTGAGTCCGAGGACATTCTCTCCTACGAGCAGTACTTC.

The chain joins TRBV6-8 to TRBJ2-1; no clear D gene. CDR3 length: 17 residues. The germline CDR1 and CDR2 sequences are MNHGY and SAAAGT. The V end was cut by 8 bases, the J end by 1 base, with 21 bases between. CDR3 residues: CASSLEASSWSYNEQFF. DNA of the CDR3: TGTGCCAGCTCCCTAGAAGCGAGCAGTTGGTCCTACAATGAGCAGTTCTTC.

The chain employs TRBV5-6 and TRBJ2-5; the match to TRBD1 covers 9 bases. Germline V gene data show CDR1 as SGHDT and CDR2 as YYEEEE. This CDR3 has 14 amino acids. The V gene end was trimmed by 5 bases and the J gene end by 2 bases; junction bases not matched to a gene: 4. CDR3 amino acids: CASSFGTGQETQYF. The CDR3 coding sequence is TGTGCCAGCAGTTTTGGGACAGGGCAAGAGACCCAGTACTTC.

The V gene is TRBV2, the J gene TRBJ2-5, with D hard to call. From germline, CDR1 is SNHLY and CDR2 FYNNEI. Trimming took off 4 bases at V and 2 bases at J, with 11 bases between the two ends. This CDR3 spans 14 amino acids. The CDR3 protein is CASSVRLLQETQYF. The CDR3 DNA follows: TGTGCCAGCAGTGTGCGCCTGTTGCAAGAGACCCAGTACTTC.

This clone was counted once. The CDR3 sequence is CASSLRPGGYSYNEQFF. DNA of the CDR3: TGTGCCAGCAGCTTGCGGCCTGGGGGATACTCCTACAATGAGCAGTTCTTC. V gene TRBV5-6 combines with J gene TRBJ2-1; perhaps D is TRBD1 or TRBD2 (5 bases each). The CDR3 covers 17 residues. V lost 1 base and J lost 0, with 14 bases in between. Germline CDR1 and CDR2: SGHDT and YYEEEE. The whole variable domain, remainder taken from reference TRBV5-6 and TRBJ2-1, is DAGVTQSPTHLIKTRGQQVTLRCSPKSGHDTVSWYQQALGQGPQFIFQYYEEEERQRGNFPDRFSGHQFPNYSSELNVNALLLGDSALYLCASSLRPGGYSYNEQFFGPGTRLTVL.

The V and J genes are TRBV4-1 and TRBJ2-1, with D uncertain. The ends were cut back, 1 base at V and 4 bases at J, with 11 bases in the middle. The CDR3 has 15 residues. Germline CDR1 and CDR2: MGHRA and YSYEKL. CDR3 amino acids: CASSQVEGVYNEQFF. The CDR3 DNA sequence: TGCGCCAGCAGCCAAGTGGAAGGAGTGTACAATGAGCAGTTCTTC.

This chain joins TRBV28 and TRBJ1-2, with TRBD1 identical over 10 bases. The CDR3 totals 14 residues. V shed 8 bases and J 7 bases; nucleotides not matched to a gene: 10. Germline CDR1 reads MDHEN; CDR2 reads SYDVKM. The CDR3, as DNA: TGTGCCAGCGGGGGGTGGGACAGGGGATTTGGCTACACCTTC. Protein: CASGGWDRGFGYTF.

The chain has TRBV5-5 and TRBJ1-2, with 7 nucleotides matching TRBD1. V gave up 4 bases and J gave up 4 bases; unmatched junction bases: 19. Germline V gene sequence: CDR1 SGHKS, CDR2 YYEKEE (reference sequence). The CDR3 consists of 18 residues. CDR3: CASSLLKNRDRGSYGYTF. The CDR3 bases are TGTGCCAGCAGCCTACTAAAGAACCGGGACAGAGGGTCCTATGGCTACACCTTC. The full variable domain, rest sourced from reference TRBV5-5 and TRBJ1-2, is DAGVTQSPTHLIKTRGQQVTLRCSPISGHKSVSWYQQVLGQGPQFIFQYYEKEERGRGNFPDRFSARQFPNYSSELNVNALLLGDSALYLCASSLLKNRDRGSYGYTFGSGTRLTVV.

V and J are TRBV19 and TRBJ1-1; TRBD1 agrees at 7 bases. The V segment lost 3 bases and the J segment 0 bases; nucleotides outside the gene matches: 7. Germline V gives CDR1 LNHDA, CDR2 SQIVND (reference sequence). The CDR3 extends over 16 amino acids. The CDR3 loop is CASSIRRTGMNTEAFF. CDR3 DNA sequence: TGTGCCAGTAGTATCCGCCGGACAGGAATGAACACTGAAGCTTTCTTT.

This chain's CDR3 is CAGRIENTGELFF. CDR3 coding DNA: TGTGCCGGACGGATAGAGAACACCGGGGAGCTGTTTTTT. The chain carries TRBV19 and TRBJ2-2, with D uncertain. Deletions cut 11 bases from V and 1 base from J, with 11 bases between. The CDR3 is 13 residues long. CDR1 is LNHDA, CDR2 SQIVND, per germline (reference sequence).

The chain employs TRBV19 and TRBJ1-5, with TRBD1 as a possible D gene (6 bases). CDR3 length: 13 amino acids. V was trimmed by 5 bases and J by 7 bases, leaving 12 bases between them. From germline, CDR1 is LNHDA and CDR2 SQIVND (reference sequence). CDR3 region: CASSWADSQPQHF. The DNA of the CDR3 is TGTGCCAGTAGTTGGGCGGACAGCCAGCCCCAGCATTTT.

The rearrangement joins TRBV18 to TRBJ2-4; 12 bases are a match to TRBD1. The CDR3 sequence is 16 residues long. The V gene's germline CDR1 is KGHSH and CDR2 LQKENI. Unmatched junction bases numbered 4, after V lost 5 bases and J lost 2 bases. The DNA for the CDR3 is TGTGCCAGCTCAATTGGGACAGGGGGCACCAAAAACATTCAGTACTTC. The encoded protein is CASSIGTGGTKNIQYF.

The chain is built from TRBV15 and TRBJ2-1, with no clear D. The CDR3 extends over 15 amino acids. V lost 0 bases and J lost 1, with 7 bases in between. Germline CDR1 is LNHNV and CDR2 is YYDKDF (reference sequence). The CDR3 is CATSRDARSYNEQFF. The CDR3 DNA sequence: TGTGCCACCAGCAGAGATGCGAGGTCCTACAATGAGCAGTTCTTC.

V and J are TRBV10-3 and TRBJ1-1, with D perhaps TRBD1 (5 bases). The CDR3 length is 13 residues. Germline loops: CDR1 ENHRY, CDR2 SYGVKD. Trimming pared 8 bases from V and 1 base from J, leaving 11 bases between. CDR3 residues: CAIASRGNTEAFF. The CDR3 bases are TGTGCCATCGCCTCAAGGGGGAACACTGAAGCTTTCTTT.

This chain joins TRBV2 and TRBJ2-2; tentatively, D is TRBD1 (6 bases). Trimming shortened V by 5 bases and J by 3 bases, and 13 bases separated the two germline ends. The germline CDR1 and CDR2 sequences are SNHLY and FYNNEI. The CDR3 consists of 15 residues. In DNA form, the CDR3 reads TGTGCCAGCAGTTTTACCGGGACACACACCGGGGAGCTGTTTTTT. Amino acids: CASSFTGTHTGELFF.

The chain combines TRBV2 with TRBJ2-7, with 7 bases lining up with TRBD2. The CDR3 is 13 amino acids. CDR1 is SNHLY, CDR2 FYNNEI, per germline. V trimming: 3 bases; J trimming: 9 bases; junction bases outside the gene matches: 8. The CDR3 bases are TGTGCCAGCAGTGAGGCGGGAGTGTCAGTGCAGTACTTC. Encoded protein: CASSEAGVSVQYF. The full variable domain, in which reference TRBV2 and TRBJ2-7 provide the parts outside the CDR3, is EPEVTQTPSHQVTQMGQEVILRCVPISNHLYFYWYRQILGQKVEFLVSFYNNEISEKSEIFDDQFSVERPDGSNFTLKIRSTKLEDSAMYFCASSEAGVSVQYFGPGTRLTVT.

The gene calls are TRBV2 and TRBJ2-1; TRBD2 aligns across 7 bases. V was pared by 0 bases and J by 4 bases, with 3 bases of the junction left unmatched. Germline CDR1 SNHLY, CDR2 FYNNEI. The CDR3 is 15 amino acids. CDR3 sequence reads: CASSEAGGLYNEQFF. Written as DNA, the CDR3 is TGTGCCAGCAGTGAAGCGGGAGGGCTTTACAATGAGCAGTTCTTC.

The genes are TRBV10-2 and TRBJ1-1; weak D call: TRBD1 (5 bases). CDR3 size: 12 residues. Germline CDR1 is WSHSY and CDR2 is SAAADI. With 6 bases removed from V and 11 bases from J, the gap between germline ends came to 16 bases. The CDR3 DNA follows: TGCGCCAGCAGCAAGGACGTCGGGGGTGCTTTCTTT. As protein: CASSKDVGGAFF.

J is TRBJ2-7 and V is TRBV5-1; possibly TRBD2 for D (5 bases). Trimming removed 3 bases from V and 5 bases from J, with 18 bases in between. This CDR3 spans 15 amino acids. Germline CDR1 and CDR2: SGHRS and YFSETQ. The DNA for the CDR3 is TGCGCCAGCAGCTCCGCTCCCGGACGGCGGGACGAGCAGTACTTC. It translates to CASSSAPGRRDEQYF.

For this clone: The same CDR3 can be traced to other DNA sequences in this sample. V is TRBV29-1 and J is TRBJ2-5, with 9 bases fitting TRBD1. The germline gives CDR1 SQVTM, CDR2 ANQGSEA. Trimming cost V 6 bases and J 5 bases; bases outside gene matches: 4. The CDR3 length is 12 residues. The CDR3 region has the DNA TGCAGCGTAGAACAGGGGGCGGAGACCCAGTACTTC. This gives the protein CSVEQGAETQYF.

The chain couples TRBV29-1 to TRBJ2-7; 7 nucleotides match TRBD1. Germline assignment: CDR1 SQVTM and CDR2 ANQGSEA. There are 13 residues in the CDR3. Losses at the gene ends were 7 bases for V and 4 bases for J; bases not matched to a gene: 10. CDR3 loop: CSAGEVTGYEQYF. DNA of the CDR3: TGCAGCGCCGGAGAGGTGACAGGGTACGAGCAGTACTTC.

The chain employs TRBV2 and TRBJ2-2; tentative D call: TRBD2 (6 bases). The CDR3 consists of 14 residues. The V end was cut by 6 bases, the J end by 4 bases, with 12 bases between. CDR1 is SNHLY and CDR2 is FYNNEI in the germline V gene. DNA of the CDR3: TGTGCCAGCAGGCGGGATCTAGGCACCGGGGAGCTGTTTTTT. It translates to CASRRDLGTGELFF.

The V call is TRBV29-1, the J call TRBJ2-4, with D perhaps matching TRBD1 (6 bases). The CDR3 extends over 13 amino acids. V dropped 7 bases and J dropped 3 bases, with 13 bases sitting between them. Germline V gives CDR1 SQVTM, CDR2 ANQGSEA. CDR3 coding DNA: TGCAGCGCTAGAGACAGGCTCAAAAACATTCAGTACTTC. Encoded protein: CSARDRLKNIQYF.

V usage is TRBV5-1 and J usage is TRBJ2-2; the match to TRBD1 covers 10 bases. Germline V gene lookup returns CDR1 SGHRS and CDR2 YFSETQ. Unmatched junction bases numbered 4, after V lost 5 bases and J lost 6 bases. The CDR3 is 14 residues long. CDR3 DNA: TGCGCCAGCAGAGGGGACAGGGGAGCCGGGGAGCTGTTTTTT. It is translated as CASRGDRGAGELFF.

As to this clone: The identical CDR3 is also encoded by other nucleotide sequences in the sample. The V gene is TRBV18, the J gene TRBJ2-7; weak D call: TRBD1 (5 bases). V shed 1 base and J shed 0 bases, with 7 bases lying between them. Germline V gene lookup returns CDR1 KGHSH and CDR2 LQKENI. The CDR3 is 14 amino acids. CDR3 in amino acids: CASSPLDSSYEQYF. DNA for the CDR3: TGTGCCAGCTCACCACTCGACAGCTCCTACGAGCAGTACTTC.

V and J are TRBV15 and TRBJ2-6; D is undetermined. The CDR3 consists of 14 residues. Trimming took 0 bases from V and 1 from J, leaving 1 base between them. Germline lookup yields CDR1 LNHNV and CDR2 YYDKDF (reference sequence). This chain's CDR3 is CATSRESGANVLTF. The CDR3 DNA follows: TGTGCCACCAGCAGAGAGTCTGGGGCCAACGTCCTGACTTTC.

The chain links TRBV9 to TRBJ2-7; D might be TRBD1 (7 bases). Trimming pared 6 bases from V and 5 bases from J, leaving 24 bases between. The length of the CDR3 is 16 residues. Germline CDR1 reads SGDLS; CDR2 reads YYNGEE. The CDR3 spells CASTPRGEGLAHEQYF. For the CDR3, the DNA is TGTGCCAGCACCCCCAGGGGGGAAGGTCTTGCCCACGAGCAGTACTTC.

V and J are TRBV27 and TRBJ1-2, with 8 bases matching TRBD1. V shed 3 bases, J shed 2 bases, and the junction held 8 bases outside the gene matches. Germline lookup yields CDR1 MNHEY and CDR2 SMNVEV (reference sequence). The CDR3 runs to 16 residues. CDR3 protein: CASSLRQGRENYGYTF. As DNA, the CDR3 is TGTGCCAGCAGTTTGCGACAGGGGCGGGAAAACTATGGCTACACCTTC.